This is a list of T cell receptor beta chains from one sample in a study of identical twins. One entry per CDR3 protein results from TCRdb running MiXCR on the 5' RACE reads. The sample lists around 1.7 million distinct CDR3 sequences, 25% to 35% seen once, with about 0.27% in the top ten. Sequencing was performed on cord blood. These TCRs come from a newborn girl in good health. The CDR3 runs from the conserved cysteine through the conserved F or W. The D gene is left open where the match is weak. Size tells how often a clone was seen (once, few, many) or the class of an expanded clone, and some rows leave it out.

J gene: TRBJ1-2; D gene: .; V gene: TRBV28; clone size: few; CDR3 DNA: TGTGCCAGCAGTTTACCAGCCCAGGGAGTAGGCTATGGCTACACCTTC; CDR3 protein: CASSLPAQGVGYGYTF
J gene: TRBJ2-7; D gene: TRBD2; V gene: TRBV6-2/TRBV6-3; clone size: many; CDR3 DNA: TGTGCCAGCAGTTACGGGACTAGCGCCTACGAGCAGTACTTC; CDR3 protein: CASSYGTSAYEQYF
J gene: TRBJ1-2; D gene: TRBD1; V gene: TRBV27; clone size: .; CDR3 DNA: TGTGCCAGCAGCCCTACTCGACAGGGGGCGGTTGGCTACACCTTC; CDR3 protein: CASSPTRQGAVGYTF
J gene: TRBJ2-5; D gene: TRBD2; V gene: TRBV10-3; clone size: .; CDR3 DNA: TGTGCCATCAGTGAGTTTCAGCGGGAGGGCCTTTCGACCCAGTACTTC; CDR3 protein: CAISEFQREGLSTQYF
J gene: TRBJ2-2; D gene: .; V gene: TRBV14; clone size: .; CDR3 DNA: TGTGTCAGCAGCCTCATGAGTAGCACCGGGGAGCTGTTTTTT; CDR3 protein: CVSSLMSSTGELFF
J gene: TRBJ2-7; D gene: TRBD2; V gene: TRBV20-1; clone size: .; CDR3 DNA: TGCAGTGCCTATGGACTAGCGGGAGGGAATGAGCAGTACTTC; CDR3 protein: CSAYGLAGGNEQYF
J gene: TRBJ2-5; D gene: TRBD2; V gene: TRBV4-1; clone size: few; CDR3 DNA: TGCGCCAGCAGCGCCCGACTAGCGGCAGAGGAGACCCAGTACTTC; CDR3 protein: CASSARLAAEETQYF
J gene: TRBJ1-6; D gene: TRBD1; V gene: TRBV27; clone size: .; CDR3 DNA: TGTGCCAGCACCGCCGGGACAGGGAATTCACCCCTCCACTTT; CDR3 protein: CASTAGTGNSPLHF
J gene: TRBJ1-1; D gene: .; V gene: TRBV29-1; clone size: few; CDR3 DNA: TGCAGCGTTGAGAGACAGAACACTGAAGCTTTCTTT; CDR3 protein: CSVERQNTEAFF
J gene: TRBJ2-1; D gene: .; V gene: TRBV6-1; clone size: few; CDR3 DNA: TGTGCCAGCACCCTAAAGAGGAATGAGCAGTTCTTC; CDR3 protein: CASTLKRNEQFF
J gene: TRBJ2-4; D gene: .; V gene: TRBV20-1; clone size: .; CDR3 DNA: TGCAGTACCGGGGTGGCGGGATCTGCCAAAAACATTCAGTACTTC; CDR3 protein: CSTGVAGSAKNIQYF
J gene: TRBJ2-7; D gene: .; V gene: TRBV9; clone size: .; CDR3 DNA: TGTGCCAGCAGCTCCCGGGACAAATCCTACGAGCAGTACTTC; CDR3 protein: CASSSRDKSYEQYF
J gene: TRBJ2-5; D gene: .; V gene: TRBV7-2; clone size: many; CDR3 DNA: TGTGCCAGCAGCTTAGGTAGACTGATTCCTTCTCAAGAGACCCAGTACTTC; CDR3 protein: CASSLGRLIPSQETQYF
J gene: TRBJ2-5; D gene: .; V gene: TRBV6-5; clone size: .; CDR3 DNA: TGTGCCAGCTCCGCCCGGCCTAGCACGATCGTACATGAGCAGTACTTC; CDR3 protein: CASSARPSTIVHEQYF
J gene: TRBJ2-1; D gene: TRBD2; V gene: TRBV12-3/TRBV12-4; clone size: few; CDR3 DNA: TGTGCCAGCAGCAGTAGCGGGAGGGCCGGTGAGCAGTTCTTC; CDR3 protein: CASSSSGRAGEQFF
J gene: TRBJ2-5; D gene: TRBD2; V gene: TRBV3-1; clone size: .; CDR3 DNA: TGTGCCAGCAGCTTTAGCGGGGGGGTCGATGAGCAGTACTTC; CDR3 protein: CASSFSGGVDEQYF
J gene: TRBJ1-1; D gene: .; V gene: TRBV12-5; clone size: .; CDR3 DNA: TGTGCTAGTGGTTTCGGGGACACTGAAGCTTTCTTT; CDR3 protein: CASGFGDTEAFF
J gene: TRBJ1-5; D gene: .; V gene: TRBV20-1; clone size: .; CDR3 DNA: TGCAGTGCTAGAGATATTCGGGGAAGTCAGCCCCAGCATTTT; CDR3 protein: CSARDIRGSQPQHF
J gene: TRBJ1-1; D gene: .; V gene: TRBV4-2; clone size: many; CDR3 DNA: TGTGCCAGCAGCCAAGGGGGCATGAACACTGAAGCTTTCTTT; CDR3 protein: CASSQGGMNTEAFF
J gene: TRBJ2-7; D gene: .; V gene: TRBV2; clone size: .; CDR3 DNA: TGTGCCAGCAGGCCGTTGACGGCCTCCTACGAGCAGTACTTC; CDR3 protein: CASRPLTASYEQYF
J gene: TRBJ2-5; D gene: TRBD1; V gene: TRBV2; clone size: .; CDR3 DNA: TGTGCCAGTCGACAGGGGGTGAATGAGCAGTACTTC; CDR3 protein: CASRQGVNEQYF
J gene: TRBJ1-2; D gene: TRBD1; V gene: TRBV28; clone size: .; CDR3 DNA: TGTGCCAGCAGTCCTCTAGCGACAGGGAACTATGGCTACACCTTC; CDR3 protein: CASSPLATGNYGYTF
J gene: TRBJ2-3; D gene: TRBD2; V gene: TRBV20-1; clone size: .; CDR3 DNA: TGCAGTGCTAGGGAAGTTGTTAGCGGGAATAGCACAGATACGCAGTATTTT; CDR3 protein: CSAREVVSGNSTDTQYF
J gene: TRBJ2-1; D gene: .; V gene: TRBV7-6; clone size: few; CDR3 DNA: TGTGCCAGCAGCTCGGACCCTCGGGGTGAGCAGTTCTTC; CDR3 protein: CASSSDPRGEQFF